The clone carrying this T cell receptor (beta chain) was counted a few times. This CDR3 contains 15 residues. V shed 4 bases and J 0 bases; nucleotides not matched to a gene: 9. The germline V gene encodes CDR1 DFQATT and CDR2 SNEGSKA (reference sequence). Each CDR3 protein gets one entry after TCRdb re-called the 5' RACE reads with MiXCR. The sample holds some 350,000 distinct CDR3 sequences, 4.1% seen once. The entry originates in a study of T cells after yellow fever vaccination. This rearrangement joins TRBV20-1 to TRBJ2-7, with 7 bases fitting TRBD2. The receptor comes from a man aged 18 to 35 who received the YFV17D yellow fever vaccine. Sequences were derived from PBMCs, sampled 5 days after the yellow fever booster vaccination. The CDR3 DNA reads TGCAGTGCTACCGGTTGGGGGGGAAACTCCTACGAGCAGTACTTC. As protein: CSATGWGGNSYEQYF.